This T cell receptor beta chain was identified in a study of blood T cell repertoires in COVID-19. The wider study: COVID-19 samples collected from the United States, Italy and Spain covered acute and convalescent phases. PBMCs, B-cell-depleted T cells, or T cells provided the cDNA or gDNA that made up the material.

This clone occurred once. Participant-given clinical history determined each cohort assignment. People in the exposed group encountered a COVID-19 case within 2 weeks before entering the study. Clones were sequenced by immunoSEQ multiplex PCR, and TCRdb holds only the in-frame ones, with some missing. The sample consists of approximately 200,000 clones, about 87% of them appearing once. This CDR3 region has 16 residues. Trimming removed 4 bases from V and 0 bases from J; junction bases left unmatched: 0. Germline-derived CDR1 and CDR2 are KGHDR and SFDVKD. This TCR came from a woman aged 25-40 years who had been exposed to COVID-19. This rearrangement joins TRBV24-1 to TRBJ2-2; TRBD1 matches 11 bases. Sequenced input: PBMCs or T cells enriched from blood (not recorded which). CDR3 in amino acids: CATSEGQGANTGELFF. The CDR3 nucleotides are TGTGCCACCAGTGAGGGACAGGGGGCGAACACCGGGGAGCTGTTTTTT.